This TCR beta chain was recorded in a study of cytomegalovirus exposure and HLA in healthy donors. Comments on this clone: Its antigen remains unknown.

Points from the study as a whole: Some TCR beta chains (around 180 of them) were listed as cytomegalovirus-associated. Immune exposure information available was restricted to CMV serostatus. In vitro checks showed that a few CMV-associated chains really do target CMV antigens.

PCR primers comprised 60 Vbeta and 13 Jbeta primers. Clones were read by immunoSEQ multiplex PCR, and TCRdb kept only the in-frame ones, dropping some. Counted here are 180,000 or so clones, around 82% occurring once; the ten biggest clones make up about 2.5%. Looked up from germline, CDR1 is SGHTA and CDR2 is FQGNSA. This CDR3 comprises 15 residues. Trimming stripped 2 bases from V and 4 bases from J, with 13 bases between. This sequence originates from a woman aged 25 to 39 in good health and CMV-seropositive. This chain uses TRBV7-2 with TRBJ2-3, with D possibly being TRBD1 (7 bases). The specimen was PBMCs. The CDR3 protein is CASSLTGRGADTQYF. CDR3 bases: TGTGCCAGCAGCTTAACCGGCAGGGGGGCAGATACGCAGTATTTT.